The 18 T cell receptor beta chains below were found in one sample sequenced in a study of early T cells in non-severe SARS-CoV-2 infection. Each CDR3 protein gets one entry after TCRdb re-called the 5' RACE reads with MiXCR. The profile covers 60,000 to 90,000 distinct CDR3 sequences, with about a sixth appearing a single time and less than 3.5% taken by the ten largest. The source material was whole blood. The receptor set was obtained from an adult who was a healthcare worker with PCR-confirmed SARS-CoV-2 infection or an uninfected control (not recorded which).

This clonotype was seen a handful of times. The gene calls are TRBV7-3 and TRBJ2-7; a weak D match, TRBD2 (5 bases). CDR3 size: 13 residues. Looked up from germline, CDR1 is SGHTA and CDR2 is FQGTGA. Trimming took 6 bases from V and 3 from J, leaving 12 bases between them. The CDR3 here is CASSPGLYYEQYF. The CDR3 nucleotides are TGTGCCAGCAGTCCAGGACTTTACTACGAGCAGTACTTC. The entire variable domain, with the rest obtained from reference TRBV7-3 and TRBJ2-7, is as follows: GAGVSQTPSNKVTEKGKYVELRCDPISGHTALYWYRQSLGQGPEFLIYFQGTGAADDSGLPNDRFFAVRPEGSVSTLKIQRTERGDSAVYLCASSPGLYYEQYFGPGTRLTVT.

The rearrangement links TRBV5-1 to TRBJ2-3, with D perhaps matching TRBD1 or TRBD2 (5 bases each). Germline CDR1 is SGHRS and CDR2 is YFSETQ. The length of the CDR3 is 17 residues. Deletions cut 0 bases from V and 1 base from J, with 15 bases between. This CDR3 is CASSLGLEGSGTDTQYF. CDR3 nucleotide sequence: TGCGCCAGCAGCTTGGGCCTAGAGGGGTCCGGCACAGATACGCAGTATTTT. The whole variable domain, filled in from reference TRBV5-1 and TRBJ2-3, reads KAGVTQTPRYLIKTRGQQVTLSCSPISGHRSVSWYQQTPGQGLQFLFEYFSETQRNKGNFPGRFSGRQFSNSRSEMNVSTLELGDSALYLCASSLGLEGSGTDTQYFGPGTRLTVL.

The chain recombines TRBV9 with TRBJ2-2; 9 positions match TRBD2. Looked up from germline, CDR1 is SGDLS and CDR2 is YYNGEE. J was trimmed by 3 bases and V by 0 bases; bases with no gene match: 3. This CDR3 is built from 16 residues. The CDR3 DNA is TGTGCCAGCAGCGTAGAGCTAGCGGGGTACACCGGGGAGCTGTTTTTT. Its translation: CASSVELAGYTGELFF.

V usage is TRBV29-1 and J usage is TRBJ2-4, with D maybe TRBD2 (5 bases). The CDR3 runs 12 residues. Germline loops: CDR1 SQVTM, CDR2 ANQGSEA. Trimming removed 5 bases at V and 9 bases at J, with 14 bases between. The CDR3 protein is CSVLESGGIQYF. In nucleotides, the CDR3 is TGCAGCGTTCTGGAGAGCGGTGGCATTCAGTACTTC.

The chain employs TRBV14 and TRBJ1-6; D unresolved. V gave up 2 bases and J gave up 6 bases, with 11 bases separating them. The CDR3 runs to 15 residues. Germline V gene data show CDR1 as SGHDN and CDR2 as FVKESK. Here the CDR3 reads CASSQTRTANSPLHF. In nucleotides, the CDR3 is TGTGCCAGCAGCCAAACCCGGACGGCTAATTCACCCCTCCACTTT. The complete variable domain, with remaining parts taken from reference TRBV14 and TRBJ1-6, reads EAGVTQFPSHSVIEKGQTVTLRCDPISGHDNLYWYRRVMGKEIKFLLHFVKESKQDESGMPNNRFLAERTGGTYSTLKVQPAELEDSGVYFCASSQTRTANSPLHFGNGTRLTVT.

The chain joins TRBV7-3 to TRBJ1-1, with TRBD1 as a possible D gene (6 bases). The CDR3 length is 14 residues. V gave up 2 bases and J gave up 4 bases, with 11 bases separating them. Germline CDR1 is SGHTA and CDR2 is FQGTGA. The CDR3 spells CASSLFGGATEAFF. Here the CDR3 DNA reads TGTGCCAGCAGCTTATTTGGGGGCGCCACTGAAGCTTTCTTT.

This clonotype was counted a single time. The genes are TRBV6-5 and TRBJ2-2; D is perhaps TRBD1 or TRBD2 (5 bases each). The length of the CDR3 is 14 residues. V lost 7 bases, J lost 2 bases, and 11 bases lay in between. Looked up from germline, CDR1 is MNHEY and CDR2 is SVGAGI. CDR3 bases: TGTGCCAGCAACCGGGGCTTTAACACCGGGGAGCTGTTTTTT. This sequence encodes CASNRGFNTGELFF.

This clonotype was seen more than once but under ten times. The rearrangement links TRBV20-1 to TRBJ1-5; D ambiguous. CDR1 is DFQATT and CDR2 is SNEGSKA in the germline V gene (reference sequence). The CDR3 totals 12 residues. The V gene lost 4 bases and the J gene lost 4 bases, with 8 bases spanning the gap. The CDR3 DNA is TGCAGTGCTAAGGATGGAAATCAGCCCCAGCATTTT. This codes for CSAKDGNQPQHF.

A single count supports this clonotype. J is TRBJ1-5 and V is TRBV6-5; D perhaps matches TRBD1 (6 bases). The CDR3 extends over 15 amino acids. From germline, CDR1 is MNHEY and CDR2 SVGAGI. V lost 6 bases, J lost 3 bases, and 15 bases lay in between. As DNA, the CDR3 is TGTGCCAGCAGACCCACAGGGATTAACAATCAGCCCCAGCATTTT. Residues: CASRPTGINNQPQHF.

The rearrangement uses TRBV10-2 and TRBJ2-6; D not certain. Germline values: CDR1 WSHSY, CDR2 SAAADI. The CDR3 is made up of 14 amino acids. V lost 3 bases and J 4 bases, leaving 7 bases between the germline ends. The CDR3, as DNA: TGCGCCAGCAGTGACCTCCTGGGGGCCAACGTCCTGACTTTC. The encoded protein is CASSDLLGANVLTF.

The chain recombines TRBV5-1 with TRBJ2-3, with 10 bases lining up with TRBD1. The J segment lost 1 base and the V segment lost 0 bases, leaving 5 bases of the junction unmatched. Per germline, CDR1 SGHRS and CDR2 YFSETQ. The CDR3 is 17 residues long. In DNA, the CDR3 is TGCGCCAGCAGCTTGGCCCTTGGGACAGGGGGCACAGATACGCAGTATTTT. Protein: CASSLALGTGGTDTQYF.

This chain connects TRBV2 to TRBJ2-7; a weak D match, TRBD2 (6 bases). CDR1 is SNHLY and CDR2 is FYNNEI in the germline V gene. V lost 5 bases and J 0 bases, leaving 14 bases between the germline ends. The CDR3 length is 15 residues. The DNA for the CDR3 is TGTGCCAGCAGTTGGGACGGCGGGGCCTCCTACGAGCAGTACTTC. Protein: CASSWDGGASYEQYF.

A few counts support this clonotype. The gene calls are TRBV12-3 or TRBV12-4 and TRBJ2-3; D may be TRBD2 (5 bases). With 5 bases removed from V and 2 bases from J, the gap between germline ends came to 17 bases. The CDR3 is 16 residues long. The CDR3 sequence is CASSPPLLVDTDTQYF. CDR3 in DNA: TGTGCCAGCAGTCCGCCCCTACTAGTGGACACAGATACGCAGTATTTT.

This clonotype was observed a handful of times. The chain is built from TRBV7-9 and TRBJ1-3; tentatively, D is TRBD1 (6 bases). V gave up 1 base and J gave up 0 bases, with 19 bases separating them. This CDR3 comprises 19 residues. Germline CDR1 reads SEHNR; CDR2 reads FQNEAQ (reference sequence). The CDR3 loop reads CASSLVLRGRSVSGNTIYF. The CDR3 nucleotides read TGTGCCAGCAGCTTAGTTTTGAGGGGGAGGAGTGTCTCTGGAAACACCATATATTTT.

This clonotype was observed many times. The V and J genes are TRBV7-6 and TRBJ2-2, with 10 bases fitting TRBD2. The CDR3 runs 17 residues. V lost 2 bases, J lost 7 bases, and 10 bases stayed unmatched. Germline V gives CDR1 SGHVS, CDR2 FNYEAQ. The CDR3 spells CASSLPPSGGAVGELFF. Here the CDR3 DNA reads TGTGCCAGCAGCTTACCCCCCAGCGGGGGGGCCGTCGGGGAGCTGTTTTTT.

This clonotype turned up a few times. This chain links TRBV20-1 with TRBJ1-1, with 9 nucleotides matching TRBD1. There are 16 residues in the CDR3. Trimming took 5 bases from V and 0 from J; bases not matched to a gene: 10. Per the germline V gene, CDR1 is DFQATT and CDR2 is SNEGSKA (reference sequence). Written as DNA, the CDR3 is TGCAGTGCTCCTCCCCGGACAGGGGCTATGAACACTGAAGCTTTCTTT. It translates to CSAPPRTGAMNTEAFF.

The chain recombines TRBV7-8 with TRBJ2-2; 10 nucleotides match TRBD2. Trimming took 5 bases from V and 0 from J; bases not matched to a gene: 12. The CDR3 length is 19 residues. Germline CDR1 and CDR2: SGHVS and FQNEAQ. The CDR3: CASSPSGLAGASNTGELFF. CDR3 nucleotide sequence: TGTGCCAGCAGCCCTAGCGGCCTAGCGGGAGCCTCGAACACCGGGGAGCTGTTTTTT.

J is TRBJ2-5 and V is TRBV12-5; D unresolved. The CDR3 runs to 13 residues. Germline V lookup: CDR1 LGHNT, CDR2 FRNRAP. Deletions cut 6 bases from V and 4 bases from J, with 12 bases between. The CDR3 is CASGKDLGETQYF. Here the CDR3 DNA reads TGTGCTAGTGGGAAAGATCTCGGAGAGACCCAGTACTTC.